The 15 T cell receptor beta chains in this list originate from one sample, sequenced in a study of CD8+ T cells in alopecia areata. Sequencing templates came from extracted RNA that was reverse transcribed into cDNA. Assay used: immunoSEQ multiplex PCR; TCRdb lists only in-frame clones, some missing. The sample carries under 350,000 clones, more than 45% recorded once. As for treatment: oral pan-JAK inhibitor, 5-10 mg twice daily. The source was CD4+ T cells sorted from blood, collected at week 24, from a patient treated with tofacitinib. The origin of the receptors is a human donor with alopecia areata.

V gene TRBV30 combines with J gene TRBJ1-1; unclear D gene. Germline CDR1 and CDR2: GTSNPN and SVGIG (reference sequence). The CDR3 extends over 13 amino acids. Between the trimmed V and J ends, which lost 4 bases and 3 bases, there was a span of 12 bases. CDR3 protein: CAWKNRRDTEAFF. CDR3 coding DNA: TGTGCCTGGAAGAATCGGAGGGACACTGAAGCTTTCTTT.

The chain recombines TRBV30 with TRBJ1-1; 8 bases fit TRBD1. In germline, CDR1 is GTSNPN, CDR2 SVGIG (reference sequence). The CDR3 runs 12 residues. V shed 4 bases and J 7 bases; nucleotides not matched to a gene: 5. The CDR3 sequence is CAWMMDRDEAFF. In nucleotides, the CDR3 is TGTGCCTGGATGATGGACAGGGATGAAGCTTTCTTT. The full variable domain, completed using reference TRBV30 and TRBJ1-1, is SQTIHQWPATLVQPVGSPLSLECTVEGTSNPNLYWYRQAAGRGLQLLFYSVGIGQISSEVPQNLSASRPQDRQFILSSKKLLLSDSGFYLCAWMMDRDEAFFGQGTRLTVV.

The chain recombines TRBV30 with TRBJ2-7, with 10 bases identical to TRBD2. CDR3 length: 15 amino acids. The V gene's germline CDR1 is GTSNPN and CDR2 SVGIG (reference sequence). V shed 0 bases, J shed 4 bases, and the junction held 6 bases outside the gene matches. The CDR3: CAWSVGTAGGYEQYF. The CDR3 DNA follows: TGTGCCTGGAGTGTAGGTACAGCGGGGGGGTACGAGCAGTACTTC.

V and J are TRBV7-2 and TRBJ2-7; weak D call: TRBD2 (5 bases). The CDR3 runs to 13 residues. Germline V gene sequence: CDR1 SGHTA, CDR2 FQGNSA. V was pared by 5 bases and J by 3 bases, with 11 bases between. CDR3 residues: CASSINGGYEQYF. CDR3 nucleotides: TGTGCCAGCAGCATTAATGGAGGCTACGAGCAGTACTTC.

This clone has more than one count but fewer than ten. In DNA, the CDR3 is TGTGCCAGCAGCCAATCTAGCGGGGGTGAGACCCAGTACTTC. Protein: CASSQSSGGETQYF. The chain recombines TRBV14 with TRBJ2-5, with 10 bases aligning to TRBD2. This CDR3 is 14 amino acids long. Germline assignment: CDR1 SGHDN and CDR2 FVKESK. Losses at the gene ends were 2 bases for V and 5 bases for J; bases not matched to a gene: 2.

This clone occurred a few times. J is TRBJ2-7 and V is TRBV27, with 7 bases that match TRBD1. V was clipped by 5 bases and J by 1 base; unmatched bases: 5. Germline V gene sequence: CDR1 MNHEY, CDR2 SMNVEV (reference sequence). This CDR3 is 14 amino acids long. CDR3 protein: CASSPTGESYEQYF. CDR3 DNA sequence: TGTGCCAGCAGTCCAACAGGGGAATCCTACGAGCAGTACTTC.

The chain couples TRBV19 to TRBJ1-1; possibly TRBD1 for D (6 bases). The CDR3 runs 16 residues. From germline, CDR1 is LNHDA and CDR2 SQIVND (reference sequence). Trimming cost V 7 bases and J 1 base, with 19 bases left between them. The CDR3 DNA follows: TGTGCCAGTACCAAAAGGGGGGGGTCCGGGAACACTGAAGCTTTCTTT. Amino acid sequence: CASTKRGGSGNTEAFF.

The chain couples TRBV7-9 to TRBJ2-3; unclear D gene. V dropped 5 bases and J dropped 2 bases, with 11 bases sitting between them. The CDR3 is 14 amino acids. Germline CDR1 and CDR2: SEHNR and FQNEAQ (reference sequence). CDR3 DNA: TGTGCCAGCAGCCCGGTGGACCCCACAGATACGCAGTATTTT. It specifies CASSPVDPTDTQYF.

With respect to this clone: Relative to the germline gene, one junction end is altered; a read error may explain this. The chain links TRBV7-7 to TRBJ2-1; D is unresolved. The CDR3 has 12 residues. CDR1 and CDR2 (germline): SSHAT, FNYEAQ (reference sequence). CDR3 sequence: CASSAKGGEQFF. CDR3 in DNA: TGTGCTAGCAGCGCAAAGGGTGGAGAGCAGTTCTTC. Based on the CDR3 plus reference TRBV7-7 and TRBJ2-1, the full variable domain is GAGVSQSPRYKVTKRGQDVTLRCDPISSHATLYWYQQALGQGPEFLTYFNYEAQPDKSGLPSDRFSAERPEGSISTLTIQRTEQRDSAMYRCASSAKGGEQFFGPGTRLTVL.

This clone has only a few counts. The chain uses TRBV29-1 and TRBJ1-1; TRBD1 might be the D (5 bases). Germline CDR1 is SQVTM and CDR2 is ANQGSEA. Trimming shortened V by 3 bases and J by 1 base, and 9 bases separated the two germline ends. The CDR3 length is 13 residues. The CDR3: CSVDRVGNTEAFF. CDR3 coding DNA: TGCAGCGTTGACAGGGTGGGGAACACTGAAGCTTTCTTT.

The chain employs TRBV9 and TRBJ1-2; 8 bases fit TRBD1. Germline-derived CDR1 and CDR2 are SGDLS and YYNGEE. Trimming took 1 base from V and 4 from J; bases not matched to a gene: 6. The CDR3 runs 15 residues. CDR3 coding DNA: TGTGCCAGCAGCGTAACGACAGGGGCCAGCTATGGCTACACCTTC. It specifies CASSVTTGASYGYTF.

This chain joins TRBV10-3 and TRBJ1-5; D perhaps matches TRBD1 (5 bases). The V and J ends lost 9 bases and 2 bases respectively, with 8 bases between them. The germline V gene encodes CDR1 ENHRY and CDR2 SYGVKD. The CDR3 totals 12 residues. The CDR3 region is CAISGGNQPQHF. Here the CDR3 DNA reads TGTGCCATATCGGGGGGCAATCAGCCCCAGCATTTT.

This clone was picked up a small number of times. The chain recombines TRBV4-1 with TRBJ2-5, with TRBD1 as a possible D gene (6 bases). The CDR3 length is 13 residues. V was trimmed by 7 bases and J by 5 bases, leaving 14 bases between them. Germline assignment: CDR1 MGHRA and CDR2 YSYEKL. The CDR3 DNA is TGCGCCAGCAAGTCAACAGGGCGTGAGACCCAGTACTTC. Its translation is CASKSTGRETQYF.

This clone came up a few times. The gene calls are TRBV28 and TRBJ2-1, with D tentatively TRBD1 or TRBD2 (5 bases each). Trimming pared 3 bases from V and 7 bases from J, leaving 7 bases between. This CDR3 spans 12 amino acids. The germline V gene has CDR1 MDHEN and CDR2 SYDVKM. The CDR3 nucleotides read TGTGCCAGCAGTTTGGGACGGAATGAGCAGTTCTTC. Translating it yields CASSLGRNEQFF.

This chain connects TRBV5-4 to TRBJ2-5; D remains ambiguous. The CDR3 covers 13 residues. V lost 3 bases and J 1 base, leaving 7 bases between the germline ends. CDR1 is SGHNT, CDR2 YYREEE, per germline (reference sequence). CDR3 bases: TGTGCCAGCAGCTCGATCCTCCAAGAGACCCAGTACTTC. Translation gives CASSSILQETQYF. Full variable domain (outside the CDR3, taken from reference TRBV5-4 and TRBJ2-5): ETGVTQSPTHLIKTRGQQVTLRCSSQSGHNTVSWYQQALGQGPQFIFQYYREEENGRGNFPPRFSGLQFPNYSSELNVNALELDDSALYLCASSSILQETQYFGPGTRLLVL.